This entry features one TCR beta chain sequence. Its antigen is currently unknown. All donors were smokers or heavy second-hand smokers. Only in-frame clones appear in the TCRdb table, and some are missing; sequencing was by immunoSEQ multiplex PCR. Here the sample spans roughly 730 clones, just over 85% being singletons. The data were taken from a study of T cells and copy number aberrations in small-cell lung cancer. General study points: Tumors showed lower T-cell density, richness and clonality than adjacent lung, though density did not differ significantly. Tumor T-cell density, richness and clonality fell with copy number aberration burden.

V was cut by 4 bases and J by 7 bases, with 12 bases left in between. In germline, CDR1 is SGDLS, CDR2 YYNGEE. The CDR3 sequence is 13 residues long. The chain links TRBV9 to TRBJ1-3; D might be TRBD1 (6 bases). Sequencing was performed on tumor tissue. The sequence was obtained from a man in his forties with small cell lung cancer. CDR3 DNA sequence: TGTGCCAGCAGCTCCCGACAGGAGAACACCATATATTTT. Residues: CASSSRQENTIYF. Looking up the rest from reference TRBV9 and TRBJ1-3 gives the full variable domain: DSGVTQTPKHLITATGQRVTLRCSPRSGDLSVYWYQQSLDQGLQFLIQYYNGEERAKGNILERFSAQQFPDLHSELNLSSLELGDSALYFCASSSRQENTIYFGEGSWLTVV.